This T cell receptor beta chain was identified during a study of shared clonotypes between healthy human individuals. Study results and limitations: Though the depth was large, rarefaction showed that sorted-subset sequencing was incomplete.

The data were produced by immunoSEQ multiplex PCR, yet TCRdb's version contains in-frame clones alone and is incomplete. Counted here are 950,000 to 1,100,000 clones, about 74% occurring once; the ten biggest clones make up over 1.3%. All donors were Caucasian adults living in Nashville, Tennessee. To note about this clone: What it recognizes is unknown.

Germline V lookup: CDR1 SGHDN, CDR2 FVKESK. The CDR3 is 14 amino acids. The ends were cut back, 0 bases at V and 11 bases at J, with 16 bases in the middle. The sample was memory CD4+ T cells sorted from blood. The sample's subset: CD45RA-negative fraction. The gene calls are TRBV14 and TRBJ2-5; weak D call: TRBD2 (5 bases). This clonotype was obtained from a man between 18 and 29 years old in good health. Written as DNA, the CDR3 is TGTGCCAGCAGCCAAGATGGAGGACCCGGTCGTCAGTACTTC. As protein: CASSQDGGPGRQYF.